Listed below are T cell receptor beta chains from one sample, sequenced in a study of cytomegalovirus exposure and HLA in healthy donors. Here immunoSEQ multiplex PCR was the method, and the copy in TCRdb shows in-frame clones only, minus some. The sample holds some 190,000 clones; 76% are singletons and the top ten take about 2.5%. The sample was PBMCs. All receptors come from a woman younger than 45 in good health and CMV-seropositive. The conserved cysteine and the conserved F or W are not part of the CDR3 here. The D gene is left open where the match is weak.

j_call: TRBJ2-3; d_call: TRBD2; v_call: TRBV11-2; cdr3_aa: ASSLESGGPDTQY
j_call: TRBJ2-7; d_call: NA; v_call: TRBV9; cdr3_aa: ASSVLQEGYEQY
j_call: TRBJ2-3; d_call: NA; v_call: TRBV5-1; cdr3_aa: ASSLGLDSSTDTQY
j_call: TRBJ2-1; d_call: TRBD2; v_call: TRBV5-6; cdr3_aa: ASSSLGTSGGFYNEQF
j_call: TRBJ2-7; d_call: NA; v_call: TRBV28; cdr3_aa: ASSLWVTGTYEQY
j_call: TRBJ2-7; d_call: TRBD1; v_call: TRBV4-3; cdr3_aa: ASSRQQGAEQY
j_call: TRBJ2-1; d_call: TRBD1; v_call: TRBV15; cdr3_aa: ATSREGTGSYYNEQF
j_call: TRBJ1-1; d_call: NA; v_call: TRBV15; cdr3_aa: ATSGQAETEAF
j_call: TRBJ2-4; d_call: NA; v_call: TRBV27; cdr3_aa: ASGYPDRAKNIQY
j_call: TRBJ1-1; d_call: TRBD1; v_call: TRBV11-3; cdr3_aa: ASSTTGATEAF
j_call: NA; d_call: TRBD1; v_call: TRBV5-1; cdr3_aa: ASSRGAEGQGAYEQY
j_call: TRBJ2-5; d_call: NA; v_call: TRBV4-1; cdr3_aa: ASSQTVKETQY
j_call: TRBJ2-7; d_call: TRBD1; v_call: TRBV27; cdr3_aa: ASSLIFPGDRPYEQY
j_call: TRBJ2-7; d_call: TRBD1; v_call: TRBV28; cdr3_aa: ASRTGDYEQY
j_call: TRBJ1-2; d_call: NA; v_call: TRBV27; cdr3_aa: ASSTIRQENYGYT
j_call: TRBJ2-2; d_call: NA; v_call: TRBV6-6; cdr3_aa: ASSYEGDTGELF
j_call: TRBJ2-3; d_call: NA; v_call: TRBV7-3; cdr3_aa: ASSFRGSPDTQY
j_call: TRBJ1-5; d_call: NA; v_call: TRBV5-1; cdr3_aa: ASSQTPGGGGNQPQH
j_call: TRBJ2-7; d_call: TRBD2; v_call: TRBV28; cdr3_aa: ASNTPSYGLAGDEQY
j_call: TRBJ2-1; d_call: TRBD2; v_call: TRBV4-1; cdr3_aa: ASSQWGAGGSLGNEQF
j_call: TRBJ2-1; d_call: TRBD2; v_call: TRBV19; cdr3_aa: ASSITPGLAGGRANEQF
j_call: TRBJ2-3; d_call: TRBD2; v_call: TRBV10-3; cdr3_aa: AIRETSGGADTQY
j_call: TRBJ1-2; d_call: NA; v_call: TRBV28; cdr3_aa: ASSLSGYGYT
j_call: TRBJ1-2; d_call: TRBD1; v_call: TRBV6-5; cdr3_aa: ASSYTGQGFGYT
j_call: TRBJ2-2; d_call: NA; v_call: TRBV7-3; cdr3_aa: ASSLIAVTGYAGELF
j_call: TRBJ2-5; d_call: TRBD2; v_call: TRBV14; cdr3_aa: ASSHLRLAAKETQY
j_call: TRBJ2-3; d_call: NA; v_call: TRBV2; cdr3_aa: ARAAGRGNTQY
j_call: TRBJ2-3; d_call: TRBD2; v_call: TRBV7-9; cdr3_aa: ASSLRPGGGITDTQY
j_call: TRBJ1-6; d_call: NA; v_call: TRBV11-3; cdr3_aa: ASKIRQANSPLH
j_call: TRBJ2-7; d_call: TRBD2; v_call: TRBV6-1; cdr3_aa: ASIPGGASYEQY
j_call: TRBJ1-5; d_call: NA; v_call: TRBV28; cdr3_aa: ASKGAAFTYQPQH
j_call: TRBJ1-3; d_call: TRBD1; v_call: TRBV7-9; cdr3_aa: SSSLARYRGLSGNTIY
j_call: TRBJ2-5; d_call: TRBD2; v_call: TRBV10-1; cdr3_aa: ASSEWGSGGQETQY
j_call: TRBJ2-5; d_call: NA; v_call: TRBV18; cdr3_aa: ASSPSPGTQY
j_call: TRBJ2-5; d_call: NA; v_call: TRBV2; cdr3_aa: ASPFVGGVPVETQY
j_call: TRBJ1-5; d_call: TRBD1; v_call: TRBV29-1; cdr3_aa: SVRQGLGQPQH
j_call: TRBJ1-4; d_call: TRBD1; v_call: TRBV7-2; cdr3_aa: ASSRGQGNEKLF